The sequence of this T cell receptor beta chain was determined in a study of patients and donors after allogeneic stem cell transplantation. Germline-derived CDR1 and CDR2 are MNHNY and SVGAGI (reference sequence). This CDR3 region has 16 residues. The ends were cut back, 0 bases at V and 3 bases at J, with 9 bases in the middle. TCRdb recomputed calls from the RT-PCR reads with MiXCR, one row per CDR3 protein. This table has about 200,000 distinct CDR3 sequences, less than 45% appearing once. This chain joins TRBV6-6 and TRBJ1-6; D unclear. Sequenced sample: blood, either unsorted or a sorted T cell fraction (not recorded which). The clonotype comes from a human donor who was either an allogeneic HSCT recipient or a stem cell or donor lymphocyte infusion donor (not recorded which). It is not recorded whose cells these are; they may come from a transplant donor. The CDR3 DNA reads TGTGCCAGCAGTTACTCGAGTGGGAGCTATAATTCACCCCTCCACTTT. It encodes CASSYSSGSYNSPLHF.